This entry lists 24 T cell receptor beta chains sequenced from one sample in a study of vaccination effects on CD4 cells after COVID-19. ViraFEST assay sequencing came after antigen-specific CD4+ T cells were expanded with viral peptide pools. With more than nine days of culture completed, CD4+ T cells were isolated. The cohort was immunized with two doses of either the BNT162b2 or mRNA-1273 vaccine. Generated by immunoSEQ multiplex PCR, the TCRdb table keeps only in-frame clones and is missing some. The table shows tens of thousands of clones, with approximately 78% occurring only once. These TCRs are of unknown antigen specificity. Here the sequenced sample was CD4+ T cells from PBMCs cultured with HCoV-NL63 spike peptides, taken after COVID-19 vaccination. The receptors originated from a human donor who received a COVID-19 vaccine. Some clones in this sample may be carry-over from other donors' samples.

V gene TRBV27 combines with J gene TRBJ2-3, with 8 bases fitting TRBD1. The CDR3 extends over 16 amino acids. V lost 4 bases and J lost 3; bases outside the gene matches: 9. Germline V lookup: CDR1 MNHEY, CDR2 SMNVEV (reference sequence). The CDR3 coding sequence is TGTGCCAGCAGTTCCTACAGGGGGATGGGAACAGATACGCAGTATTTT. Translating it yields CASSSYRGMGTDTQYF.

This chain connects TRBV27 to TRBJ2-7; D might be TRBD2 (6 bases). This CDR3 contains 14 residues. Germline assignment: CDR1 MNHEY and CDR2 SMNVEV (reference sequence). With 5 bases removed from V and 9 bases from J, the gap between germline ends came to 20 bases. CDR3 residues: CASSLTRDSAGQYV. The CDR3 DNA follows: TGTGCCAGCAGTCTCACCCGGGACTCCGCGGGGCAGTACGTC.

CDR3 sequence reads: CASTDPYYGYTF. The CDR3 nucleotides are TGTGCCAGCACGGACCCATACTATGGCTACACCTTC. V gene TRBV28 combines with J gene TRBJ1-2; D unresolved. V lost 7 bases and J 3 bases, leaving 9 bases between the germline ends. This CDR3 contains 12 residues. Germline V gene lookup returns CDR1 MDHEN and CDR2 SYDVKM.

This clone was observed a few times. V is TRBV7-3 and J is TRBJ2-3, with 10 bases aligning to TRBD2. The CDR3 has 16 residues. J gave up 3 bases and V 6 bases, and 9 bases lay outside the gene matches. Germline CDR1 and CDR2: SGHTA and FQGTGA. The CDR3 nucleotides are TGTGCCAGCAGTCCTTCAAGCGGGGGGGCAACAGATACGCAGTATTTT. It specifies CASSPSSGGATDTQYF.

CDR3 loop: CASSQAGGRETQYF. CDR3 bases: TGTGCCAGCAGCCAAGCGGGGGGGAGGGAGACCCAGTACTTC. The J gene is TRBJ2-5, the V gene TRBV3-1 (or the pseudogene TRBV3-2); 8 bases agree with TRBD2. Germline V gene lookup returns CDR1 LGHDT and CDR2 YNNKEL (reference sequence). The CDR3 has 14 amino acids. Trimming removed 1 base from V and 5 bases from J; junction bases left unmatched: 3.

CDR3 in DNA: TGCGCCAGCAGCTTCCAGGGCTCCACGATGGGACTATACAATGAGCAGTTCTTC. The encoded protein is CASSFQGSTMGLYNEQFF. J is TRBJ2-1 and V is TRBV5-1; TRBD2 agrees at 7 bases. CDR1 and CDR2 from the germline V gene are SGHRS and YFSETQ. The V gene end was trimmed by 2 bases and the J gene end by 4 bases; junction bases not matched to a gene: 15. The CDR3 is made up of 18 amino acids.

Here the CDR3 DNA reads TGTGCCAGCAGCTTTGACACGAACACTGAAGCTTTCTTT. This encodes CASSFDTNTEAFF. J is TRBJ1-1 and V is TRBV7-3, with D unclear. Germline V CDR1 and CDR2: SGHTA, FQGTGA. This CDR3 has 13 residues. V lost 3 bases and J 1 base, leaving 6 bases between the germline ends.

In this sample, this clone turned up a few times. J is TRBJ2-5 and V is TRBV5-1, with D possibly being TRBD1 or TRBD2 (7 bases each). The CDR3 loop spans 15 amino acids. CDR1 and CDR2 from the germline V gene are SGHRS and YFSETQ. The germline V and J ends were trimmed by 6 bases and 5 bases, with 20 bases remaining between them. This chain's CDR3 is CASTQAAGGVETQYF. CDR3 nucleotide sequence: TGCGCCAGCACCCAGGCAGCAGGGGGGGTCGAGACCCAGTACTTC.

The rearrangement joins TRBV3-1 (or the pseudogene TRBV3-2) to TRBJ1-1; D gene uncertain. Trimming shortened V by 3 bases and J by 1 base, and 3 bases separated the two germline ends. Per germline, CDR1 LGHDT and CDR2 YNNKEL (reference sequence). The CDR3 is made up of 12 amino acids. DNA for the CDR3: TGTGCCAGCAGCCAGTCGAACACTGAAGCTTTCTTT. Translation: CASSQSNTEAFF.

The gene calls are TRBV2 and TRBJ2-3, with D perhaps matching TRBD1 (5 bases). The germline V gene has CDR1 SNHLY and CDR2 FYNNEI. Trimming stripped 6 bases from V and 4 bases from J, with 8 bases between. This CDR3 comprises 12 residues. CDR3 bases: TGTGCCAGCAGGCAGGGTCCAGATACGCAGTATTTT. Its protein product is CASRQGPDTQYF.

J is TRBJ2-6 and V is TRBV19; TRBD1 matches 7 bases. Trimming cost V 7 bases and J 2 bases; bases outside gene matches: 11. Looked up from germline, CDR1 is LNHDA and CDR2 is SQIVND (reference sequence). CDR3 length equals 17 residues. DNA of the CDR3: TGTGCCAGTACCCCCTATCTGGACAGGACTGGGGCCAACGTCCTGACTTTC. Its translation is CASTPYLDRTGANVLTF.

This clone occurred once. The chain links TRBV24-1 to TRBJ1-5, with a weak D call TRBD1 (5 bases). CDR1 is KGHDR, CDR2 SFDVKD, per germline. The CDR3 spans 14 residues. V lost 3 bases and J 4 bases, leaving 9 bases between the germline ends. In DNA, the CDR3 is TGTGCCACCAGTGATCCGGGGGGGAATCAGCCCCAGCATTTT. Translated, it gives CATSDPGGNQPQHF.

The V gene is TRBV2, the J gene TRBJ2-3; 12 nucleotides agree with TRBD2. Trimming removed 6 bases from V and 6 bases from J; junction bases left unmatched: 7. Germline V gene lookup returns CDR1 SNHLY and CDR2 FYNNEI. CDR3 length: 15 amino acids. This chain's CDR3 is CASRILAGGSDTQYF. The CDR3 nucleotides are TGTGCCAGCAGAATACTAGCGGGGGGTTCGGATACGCAGTATTTT.

V usage is TRBV19 and J usage is TRBJ1-2, with 10 bases that match TRBD1. This CDR3 region has 15 residues. Germline lookup yields CDR1 LNHDA and CDR2 SQIVND (reference sequence). V gave up 5 bases and J gave up 4 bases; unmatched junction bases: 7. CDR3 DNA sequence: TGTGCCAGTAGTTGGGGACAGGGGCGCCCCTATGGCTACACCTTC. It yields the protein CASSWGQGRPYGYTF.

This chain links TRBV10-1 with TRBJ1-1; D gene uncertain. CDR3 length: 13 residues. Germline lookup yields CDR1 WNHNN and CDR2 SYGVQD (reference sequence). The V end was cut by 2 bases, the J end by 1 base, with 5 bases between. In DNA, the CDR3 is TGCGCCAGCAGTGAGCGAAGGAACACTGAAGCTTTCTTT. Translated: CASSERRNTEAFF.

V gene TRBV2 combines with J gene TRBJ1-6; 7 bases are shared with TRBD1. Germline V gives CDR1 SNHLY, CDR2 FYNNEI. This CDR3 comprises 15 residues. V shed 2 bases and J 14 bases; nucleotides not matched to a gene: 12. The CDR3 nucleotides are TGTGCCAGCAGTGAAACAGGGGTCCCGAATACGTCCCTCCACTTT. It translates to CASSETGVPNTSLHF.

V and J are TRBV7-2 and TRBJ2-1, with 9 nucleotides matching TRBD2. The J segment lost 4 bases and the V segment lost 3 bases, leaving 1 base of the junction unmatched. The CDR3 totals 14 residues. Germline CDR1 SGHTA, CDR2 FQGNSA. CDR3 amino acids: CASSFLAGYNEQFF. The CDR3 nucleotides are TGTGCCAGCAGCTTTCTAGCGGGGTACAATGAGCAGTTCTTC.

This clone was seen a single time. Written as DNA, the CDR3 is TGTGCCAGCAGACTCGGACAGGGTGCGAACACCGGGGAGCTGTTTTTT. This translates into CASRLGQGANTGELFF. The chain couples TRBV7-7 to TRBJ2-2; 8 nucleotides match TRBD1. In germline, CDR1 is SSHAT, CDR2 FNYEAQ (reference sequence). The ends lost 6 bases at V and 0 bases at J; junction bases unmatched: 6. The CDR3 runs to 16 residues.

This chain connects TRBV27 to TRBJ2-1; D perhaps matches TRBD2 (7 bases). Germline CDR1 reads MNHEY; CDR2 reads SMNVEV (reference sequence). Trimming stripped 1 base from V and 4 bases from J, with 17 bases between. This CDR3 is 17 amino acids long. The chain's CDR3 is CASSLFFQGRGYNEQFF. CDR3 nucleotides: TGTGCCAGCAGTTTATTCTTCCAGGGGAGGGGGTACAATGAGCAGTTCTTC.

The chain links TRBV6-2 or TRBV6-3 to TRBJ1-1; D is unresolved. Trimming pared 5 bases from V and 0 bases from J, leaving 13 bases between. The CDR3 covers 15 residues. The V gene's germline CDR1 is MNHEY and CDR2 SVGEGT. This chain's CDR3 is CASSTLVRVNTEAFF. The CDR3 DNA reads as TGTGCCAGCAGTACCCTTGTACGGGTGAACACTGAAGCTTTCTTT.

Concerning this clone: The sample carries other DNA sequences with the same CDR3. The V gene is TRBV5-5, the J gene TRBJ2-5; 9 bases are shared with TRBD2. CDR1 and CDR2 from the germline V gene are SGHKS and YYEKEE (reference sequence). V dropped 0 bases and J dropped 1; count of bases not matched to a gene: 1. The CDR3 consists of 15 residues. The CDR3 sequence: CASSLVRGGQETQYF. CDR3 nucleotide sequence: TGTGCCAGCAGCTTGGTGCGGGGGGGCCAAGAGACCCAGTACTTC.

The rearrangement uses TRBV11-2 and TRBJ2-5; D may be TRBD1 (6 bases). The CDR3 is made up of 13 amino acids. Germline-derived CDR1 and CDR2 are SGHAT and FQNNGV. The germline V and J ends were trimmed by 5 bases and 2 bases, with 9 bases remaining between them. Here the CDR3 DNA reads TGTGCCAGCAGCGCTAGGGGGCAAGAGACCCAGTACTTC. Encoded protein: CASSARGQETQYF.

The J gene is TRBJ2-2, the V gene TRBV9, with TRBD2 matching over 16 bases. CDR3 length: 18 amino acids. Per germline, CDR1 SGDLS and CDR2 YYNGEE. With 2 bases clipped from V and 7 bases from J, the junction kept 8 bases outside the gene matches. The CDR3 region has the DNA TGTGCCAGCAGCGTGGATCCGGGACTAGCGGGGGGGAGCGGGGAGCTGTTTTTT. Translated, it gives CASSVDPGLAGGSGELFF.

The chain uses TRBV28 and TRBJ1-3, with 8 bases aligning to TRBD1. The germline V gene has CDR1 MDHEN and CDR2 SYDVKM. V dropped 6 bases and J dropped 8; count of bases not matched to a gene: 9. The CDR3 extends over 14 amino acids. CDR3 nucleotide sequence: TGTGCCAGCAGGCCGGACAGGGCTCGTGACACCATATATTTT. Protein sequence: CASRPDRARDTIYF.